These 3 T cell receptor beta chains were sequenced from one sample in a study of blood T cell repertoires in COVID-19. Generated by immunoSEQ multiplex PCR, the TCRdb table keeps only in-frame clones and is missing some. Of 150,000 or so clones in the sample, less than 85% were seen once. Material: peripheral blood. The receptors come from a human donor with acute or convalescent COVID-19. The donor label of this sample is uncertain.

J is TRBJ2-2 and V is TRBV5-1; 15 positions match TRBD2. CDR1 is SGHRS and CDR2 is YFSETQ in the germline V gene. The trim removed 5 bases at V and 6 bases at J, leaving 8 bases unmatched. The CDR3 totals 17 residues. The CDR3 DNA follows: TGCGCCAGCAGGTGGACTAGCGGGGGGGCCTTGGCCGGGGAGCTGTTTTTT. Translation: CASRWTSGGALAGELFF.

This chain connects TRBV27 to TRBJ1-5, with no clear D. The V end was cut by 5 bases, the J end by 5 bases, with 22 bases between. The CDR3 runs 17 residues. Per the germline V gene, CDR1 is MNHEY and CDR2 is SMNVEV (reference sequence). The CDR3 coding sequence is TGTGCCAGCAGTCCAAAAGGAGATCGAAGGGAGCATCAGCCCCAGCATTTT. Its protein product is CASSPKGDRREHQPQHF.

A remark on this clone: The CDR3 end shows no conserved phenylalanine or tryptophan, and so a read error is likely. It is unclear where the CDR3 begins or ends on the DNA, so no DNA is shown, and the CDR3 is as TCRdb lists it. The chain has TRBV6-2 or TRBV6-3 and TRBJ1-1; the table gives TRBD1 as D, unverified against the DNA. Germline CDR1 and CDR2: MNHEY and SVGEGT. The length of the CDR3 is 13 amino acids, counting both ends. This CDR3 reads CASSSGGTLKLSH.